The present TCR beta chain was sequenced within a study of PD-L1 blockade in urothelial cancer (dated by TCRdb to 2016 to 2017). At the level of the whole study: Every patient began therapy around 2014 and was given atezolizumab 1,200 mg intravenously every 3 weeks. Under 30 patients had pretreatment blood TCR-seq, about 24 had at least one posttreatment blood collection, and about 24 had tumor TCR-seq. Somatic, immune and clinical correlates of response to PD-L1 blockade with atezolizumab in urothelial cancer were the focus of an exploratory multi-omic analysis. Durable clinical benefit was defined as a progression-free survival longer than 6 months, and TCR features were additionally tested against progression-free survival and overall survival. Pretreatment tumor samples, along with matched peripheral blood serially collected before and after atezolizumab treatment, were subjected to TCR sequencing. Roughly 10 patients reached durable clinical benefit, while 20 or so patients did not. In the same patients who had TCR sequencing, pretreatment tumors also underwent whole exome sequencing and RNA sequencing. Blood samples were analyzed at two time points: 3 weeks after treatment start (second dose) and 6 weeks after treatment start. About 85% of the roughly 29 patients were males with bladder-origin urothelial cancer, and about 65% of the 29 reported a prior smoking history. An ECOG performance status of 0 or 1 was recorded for the patients, and 0 to 3 prior chemotherapy regimens had been received by the patients. A median of about 140,000 T cells and just over 80,000 unique TCRs was obtained from blood samples, and a median clonality of roughly 0.082 was observed.

Broad study findings and their caveats: Because of the small sample size (n ≈ 29) and the many exploratory analyses performed, the results are intended to be regarded as hypothesis-generating. Improved progression-free and overall survival was found to be associated with pretreatment peripheral blood TCR clonality below the median. Greater expansion of tumor-associated TCR clones in peripheral blood 3 weeks after the start of treatment was observed in patients with durable benefit (n of about 20, p = 0.022).

Each PCR received spiked-in synthetic TCR analog templates so that absolute template abundance could be estimated from read counts. The immunoSEQ assay used bias-controlled V and J gene primers to amplify TCRbeta CDR3 regions from genomic DNA. Sequencing of rearranged TCRbeta segments was performed at approximately 20X coverage. Per the source publication's procedure: Clustering was used to correct sequencing errors, and CDR3s were annotated against IMGT to assign V, D and J genes. Downstream analyses used only productive TCRbeta rearrangements and left out out-of-frame or stop-codon sequences. Clonality was computed as one minus Shannon entropy normalized by the log of the number of unique productive sequences. Clones differing between time points or between blood and tumor were identified using Fisher's exact test with Benjamini-Hochberg correction, with an adjusted p below 0.01 applied as the threshold. The table was pulled from immuneACCESS by TCRdb, which kept in-frame rearrangements only. Such tables lose some clones; where checked, under half of the loss comes from unresolved V genes, and the rest has no known cause. V, J and clone size derive from that table, while D and trimming were established from the DNA sequence. The sample yields about 30,000 clones; roughly three quarters were counted once. About 3% of the sample goes to the ten largest clones.

As regards this clone: Its binding antigen is unknown. No much larger clone is present one base from it, and per-base qualities are unavailable.

Read against the paper, the sample's time point label means: peripheral blood 6 weeks after treatment start. A total of 29 patients with locally advanced or metastatic urothelial carcinoma, treated at Memorial Sloan Kettering on a trial protocol, made up the cohort. Peripheral blood mononuclear cells were collected pretreatment and during treatment, with between 1 and 8 total time points per patient. The Qiagen DNeasy Blood extraction kit was used to purify genomic DNA from total PBMCs and from tumor samples. PBMCs were collected pretreatment and during treatment, and were isolated and stored as previously described. The CDR3 covers 15 residues, taking in both the cysteine and the phenylalanine. Only the CDR3 DNA stays, 45 bases, in frame from base 1. CDR1 MDHEN and CDR2 SYDVKM were looked up in the germline V gene. V is pared back by 5 bases and J by 3 bases, with 13 bases lying between the germline termini.

The clonotype was recovered from a man between 65 and 85 years old with urothelial cancer. The chain was built from TRBV28 and TRBJ1-4; perhaps TRBD1 is the D gene, with 6 bases matching. Here the sequenced sample was PBMCs, taken around atezolizumab (anti-PD-L1) treatment. The DNA sequence reads TGTGCCAGCAGTCCACTAACAGGGTCTAATGAAAAACTGTTTTTT. This encodes CASSPLTGSNEKLFF.